The sequence of this TCR beta chain was determined in a study of cytomegalovirus exposure and HLA in healthy donors. This CDR3 spans 14 amino acids. In germline, CDR1 is SEHNR, CDR2 FQNEAQ (reference sequence). Trimming cost V 0 bases and J 7 bases, with 10 bases left between them. The PCR made use of 60 Vbeta and 13 Jbeta primers. The table came from immunoSEQ multiplex PCR; TCRdb's copy has only in-frame clones and leaves some out. The sample yields more than 90,000 clones, about 80% seen once. This receptor was identified in a man in his forties in good health and CMV-seronegative. Sequenced material: PBMCs. V usage is TRBV7-9 and J usage is TRBJ1-5; weak D call: TRBD1 (5 bases). In DNA form, the CDR3 reads TGTGCCAGCAGCTTAGCGTCCACAGGCCAGCCCCAGCATTTT. Protein: CASSLASTGQPQHF.